The 30 T cell receptor beta chains below were found in one sample sequenced in a study of T cell clones after liver transplantation. Sequencing used immunoSEQ multiplex PCR; TCRdb keeps in-frame clones, though not all of them. Of around 100,000 clones listed, around 80% are singletons. The sample was CD4+ T cells from blood, taken 45 to 50 months after liver transplant. These TCRs come from a human patient who received a liver transplant. Some T cells may trace back to the graft donor.

The chain joins TRBV19 to TRBJ2-4, with 7 bases fitting TRBD1. The CDR3 has 16 amino acids. CDR1 is LNHDA, CDR2 SQIVND, per germline (reference sequence). Trimming took 5 bases from V and 1 from J; bases not matched to a gene: 8. CDR3 sequence: CASSSRTGNAKNIQYF. Written as DNA, the CDR3 is TGTGCCAGTAGTTCACGGACAGGCAACGCCAAAAACATTCAGTACTTC.

The chain couples TRBV5-6 to TRBJ2-1, with 7 bases lining up with TRBD2. Germline trimming cut 4 bases from V and 5 bases from J; bases unmatched to any gene: 6. This CDR3 contains 14 residues. Germline V gene data show CDR1 as SGHDT and CDR2 as YYEEEE. The CDR3 loop reads CASSPGLADNEQFF. In DNA form, the CDR3 reads TGTGCCAGCAGCCCGGGGCTAGCGGACAATGAGCAGTTCTTC.

The genes are TRBV7-9 and TRBJ2-7; D is possibly TRBD1 (6 bases). V lost 5 bases and J 6 bases, leaving 14 bases between the germline ends. Per germline, CDR1 SEHNR and CDR2 FQNEAQ (reference sequence). CDR3 length equals 13 residues. This chain's CDR3 is CASSPTGFREQYF. The CDR3 DNA follows: TGTGCCAGCAGCCCCACAGGGTTTCGCGAGCAGTACTTC. Combining the CDR3 with reference TRBV7-9 and TRBJ2-7 gives the whole variable domain DTGVSQNPRHKITKRGQNVTFRCDPISEHNRLYWYRQTLGQGPEFLTYFQNEAQLEKSRLLSDRFSAERPKGSFSTLEIQRTEQGDSAMYLCASSPTGFREQYFGPGTRLTVT.

The CDR3 region has the DNA TGTGCCAGCAGCCTCTCTAGCGGCTCAAACTCAGATACGCAGTATTTT. Protein sequence: CASSLSSGSNSDTQYF. V is TRBV7-9 and J is TRBJ2-3; TRBD2 aligns across 7 bases. Germline CDR1 SEHNR, CDR2 FQNEAQ (reference sequence). The CDR3 extends over 16 amino acids. With V trimmed by 5 bases and J by 4 bases, 12 bases remained unmatched.

This chain joins TRBV15 and TRBJ1-4; 7 nucleotides align to TRBD1. The V and J ends lost 3 bases and 4 bases, in that order; junction bases with no gene match: 8. Germline V gene lookup returns CDR1 LNHNV and CDR2 YYDKDF (reference sequence). CDR3 length equals 16 residues. The CDR3 protein is CATSRAPGQRNEKLFF. CDR3 nucleotides: TGTGCCACCAGCAGGGCTCCGGGACAGCGTAATGAAAAACTGTTTTTT.

The chain recombines TRBV7-8 with TRBJ2-6, with 7 nucleotides matching TRBD1. Germline V gives CDR1 SGHVS, CDR2 FQNEAQ. J was trimmed by 2 bases and V by 5 bases; bases with no gene match: 9. This CDR3 has 17 residues. The CDR3 nucleotides read TGTGCCAGCAGCCCGAACTCAGGGGGAGCTGGGGCCAACGTCCTGACTTTC. It translates to CASSPNSGGAGANVLTF.

This clone was found a few times. V usage is TRBV7-9 and J usage is TRBJ1-5, with D tentatively TRBD1 (5 bases). The germline V gene has CDR1 SEHNR and CDR2 FQNEAQ (reference sequence). This CDR3 spans 16 amino acids. V was pared by 0 bases and J by 5 bases, with 14 bases between. CDR3 DNA: TGTGCCAGCAGCTTAGCCCTCGGGCAGGGACATCAGCCCCAGCATTTT. It specifies CASSLALGQGHQPQHF.

The V and J genes are TRBV27 and TRBJ2-1; TRBD2 agrees at 15 bases. V dropped 4 bases and J dropped 2; count of bases not matched to a gene: 6. This CDR3 contains 18 residues. The V gene's germline CDR1 is MNHEY and CDR2 SMNVEV (reference sequence). The CDR3 region has the DNA TGTGCCAGCAGTTCAGGGACTAGCGGGAGGATTACCTACAATGAGCAGTTCTTC. The encoded protein is CASSSGTSGRITYNEQFF.

The chain combines TRBV10-3 with TRBJ1-1; a weak D match, TRBD1 (6 bases). CDR3 size: 15 residues. The V end lost 8 bases, the J end lost 5 bases, and 21 bases lay between the germline ends. The germline CDR1 and CDR2 sequences are ENHRY and SYGVKD. The CDR3 reads CAISPRGGLGTEAFF. The CDR3, as DNA: TGTGCCATCTCTCCTCGGGGGGGCCTCGGGACTGAAGCTTTCTTT.

The rearrangement links TRBV28 to TRBJ1-1; TRBD1 agrees at 8 bases. The length of the CDR3 is 14 residues. The J segment lost 6 bases and the V segment lost 5 bases, leaving 8 bases of the junction unmatched. Germline CDR1 is MDHEN and CDR2 is SYDVKM. CDR3 sequence: CASSHLRGLAEAFF. As DNA, the CDR3 is TGTGCCAGCAGTCACCTCAGGGGGCTAGCTGAAGCTTTCTTT.

The chain couples TRBV7-8 to TRBJ1-5; 11 bases map to TRBD1. CDR3 size: 18 residues. V was clipped by 5 bases and J by 0 bases; unmatched bases: 9. The V gene's germline CDR1 is SGHVS and CDR2 FQNEAQ. The CDR3 is CASSLRTGGSNSNQPQHF. CDR3 nucleotides: TGTGCCAGCAGCCTGAGGACAGGGGGCTCAAATAGCAATCAGCCCCAGCATTTT.

The chain carries TRBV5-5 and TRBJ1-1; weak D call: TRBD1 (5 bases). The germline CDR1 and CDR2 sequences are SGHKS and YYEKEE (reference sequence). Deletions cut 3 bases from V and 1 base from J, with 7 bases between. The CDR3 consists of 13 residues. The CDR3 nucleotides read TGTGCCAGCAGCTCCGGACAGAACACTGAAGCTTTCTTT. Encoded protein: CASSSGQNTEAFF.

This rearrangement joins TRBV7-7 to TRBJ2-3; TRBD1 matches at 8 bases. This CDR3 region has 14 residues. Trimming cost V 5 bases and J 5 bases; bases outside gene matches: 6. Per the germline V gene, CDR1 is SSHAT and CDR2 is FNYEAQ (reference sequence). The CDR3 DNA sequence: TGTGCCAGCAGCCCGACAGGGGTGGTAGATACGCAGTATTTT. This gives the protein CASSPTGVVDTQYF.

V gene TRBV11-3 combines with J gene TRBJ1-1; no firm D call. The germline V gene has CDR1 SGHNT and CDR2 YENEEA. V gave up 6 bases and J gave up 8 bases, with 22 bases separating them. CDR3 size: 15 residues. The CDR3 region is CASRLGSSYDPEAFF. Written as DNA, the CDR3 is TGTGCCAGCAGACTAGGGTCTTCATATGACCCGGAAGCTTTCTTT.

This clone was detected once. This chain uses TRBV7-3 with TRBJ2-5; the match to TRBD2 covers 8 bases. Looked up from germline, CDR1 is SGHTA and CDR2 is FQGTGA. CDR3 size: 14 residues. After removal of 2 bases from V and 7 bases from J, the junction contained 6 bases not matched to a gene. CDR3 residues: CASSLAGGEVTQYF. In nucleotides, the CDR3 is TGTGCCAGCAGCTTAGCGGGGGGAGAAGTGACCCAGTACTTC.

V usage is TRBV6-1 and J usage is TRBJ2-3; TRBD1 might be the D (6 bases). Germline CDR1 is MNHNS and CDR2 is SASEGT. The CDR3 is 14 residues long. V was pared by 11 bases and J by 1 base, with 16 bases between. CDR3 residues: CAGTNRAGTDTQYF. The DNA for the CDR3 is TGTGCCGGGACGAACAGGGCGGGCACAGATACGCAGTATTTT.

The chain uses TRBV5-4 and TRBJ2-5; TRBD2 agrees at 13 bases. This CDR3 region has 15 residues. J was trimmed by 5 bases and V by 4 bases; bases with no gene match: 5. Per the germline V gene, CDR1 is SGHNT and CDR2 is YYREEE (reference sequence). Here the CDR3 DNA reads TGTGCCAGCAGCCATGGACTAGCGGGGGCGGAGACCCAGTACTTC. It yields the protein CASSHGLAGAETQYF.

The chain couples TRBV5-6 to TRBJ1-1, with 8 positions matching TRBD1. V shed 5 bases, J shed 0 bases, and the junction held 9 bases outside the gene matches. CDR1 SGHDT and CDR2 YYEEEE come from the germline V gene. The CDR3 length is 16 residues. The CDR3 bases are TGTGCCAGCAGGTATTACAGGGGGACTTTGAACACTGAAGCTTTCTTT. This gives the protein CASRYYRGTLNTEAFF.

This clone was recorded only once. For the CDR3, the DNA is TGCAGCGTCCTTACCGACGGATACGAGCAGTACTTC. This gives the protein CSVLTDGYEQYF. The chain joins TRBV29-1 to TRBJ2-7; D unresolved. The CDR3 consists of 12 residues. Looked up from germline, CDR1 is SQVTM and CDR2 is ANQGSEA. V lost 6 bases and J lost 4, with 13 bases in between.

This clone was counted between two and nine times. V gene TRBV19 combines with J gene TRBJ2-5; D call uncertain. CDR1 and CDR2 from the germline V gene are LNHDA and SQIVND (reference sequence). This CDR3 has 14 residues. Trimming removed 3 bases at V and 5 bases at J, with 13 bases between. DNA for the CDR3: TGTGCCAGTAGTATTGTCGGCAGTACCGAGACCCAGTACTTC. Translated: CASSIVGSTETQYF.

This chain links TRBV18 with TRBJ2-5; 7 bases fit TRBD2. Germline lookup yields CDR1 KGHSH and CDR2 LQKENI. The length of the CDR3 is 15 residues. J gave up 2 bases and V 0 bases, and 3 bases lay outside the gene matches. The CDR3 DNA is TGTGCCAGCTCACCACCGGGAGGGCGACAAGAGACCCAGTACTTC. Amino acid sequence: CASSPPGGRQETQYF.

V is TRBV28 and J is TRBJ1-2, with no clear D. Germline V CDR1 and CDR2: MDHEN, SYDVKM. V gave up 5 bases and J gave up 2 bases, with 6 bases separating them. This CDR3 is built from 12 residues. The CDR3 reads CASSASNYGYTF. CDR3 coding DNA: TGTGCCAGCAGTGCCTCCAACTATGGCTACACCTTC.

V gene TRBV6-5 combines with J gene TRBJ1-2, with 8 bases aligning to TRBD1. Per the germline V gene, CDR1 is MNHEY and CDR2 is SVGAGI. The CDR3 totals 15 residues. J gave up 5 bases and V 5 bases, and 10 bases lay outside the gene matches. DNA of the CDR3: TGTGCCAGCAGTCATACTCCGGACAGGGTGTATGGCTACACCTTC. Translating gives CASSHTPDRVYGYTF.

The CDR3 nucleotides read TGTGCCAGTAGTATAAGGTCGGGCAGGCAAGTCATCTCTGGAAACACCATATATTTT. It specifies CASSIRSGRQVISGNTIYF. The chain recombines TRBV19 with TRBJ1-3; D remains ambiguous. This CDR3 has 19 amino acids. V gave up 2 bases and J gave up 0 bases, with 20 bases separating them. Germline V gene lookup returns CDR1 LNHDA and CDR2 SQIVND (reference sequence).

The chain combines TRBV9 with TRBJ2-7, with D hard to call. Trimming pared 4 bases from V and 6 bases from J, leaving 20 bases between. The CDR3 has 15 amino acids. Germline CDR1 is SGDLS and CDR2 is YYNGEE. CDR3 residues: CASSPLGLRSLEQYF. CDR3 bases: TGTGCCAGCAGCCCTTTAGGCCTACGAAGTCTCGAGCAGTACTTC.

The V call is TRBV14, the J call TRBJ2-7; D is possibly TRBD1 (5 bases). CDR1 is SGHDN, CDR2 FVKESK, per germline. This CDR3 has 14 amino acids. Deletions cut 3 bases from V and 2 bases from J, with 11 bases between. CDR3 DNA: TGTGCCAGCAGCCAGGGGCGGCCTCCCTACGAGCAGTACTTC. Residues: CASSQGRPPYEQYF.

This clone was seen a few times. The chain couples TRBV28 to TRBJ1-2; D is possibly TRBD1 (6 bases). The CDR3 has 14 amino acids. Germline V gene lookup returns CDR1 MDHEN and CDR2 SYDVKM. V was clipped by 5 bases and J by 2 bases, with 12 bases between them. CDR3 in amino acids: CASSPRTGNYGYTF. The CDR3 DNA reads TGTGCCAGCAGTCCCCGTACAGGGAACTATGGCTACACCTTC.

V is TRBV28 and J is TRBJ1-1; possibly TRBD1 for D (6 bases). Trimming took off 5 bases at V and 11 bases at J, with 18 bases between the two ends. CDR3 size: 13 residues. Germline CDR1 reads MDHEN; CDR2 reads SYDVKM. The CDR3 nucleotides read TGTGCCAGCAGTAGTCGGACAGCGGGTAGTGCTTTCTTT. It is translated as CASSSRTAGSAFF.

The chain links TRBV18 to TRBJ2-1, with TRBD2 matching over 7 bases. The CDR3 length is 16 residues. The V gene's germline CDR1 is KGHSH and CDR2 LQKENI. V was clipped by 5 bases and J by 1 base; unmatched bases: 8. This chain's CDR3 is CASSSREGASYNEQFF. The CDR3 DNA follows: TGTGCCAGCTCATCGAGGGAGGGAGCTTCCTACAATGAGCAGTTCTTC.

The chain combines TRBV6-1 with TRBJ1-3, with D possibly matching TRBD1 (5 bases). V shed 0 bases and J shed 4 bases, with 19 bases lying between them. CDR3 size: 18 residues. CDR1 and CDR2 from the germline V gene are MNHNS and SASEGT. The CDR3 spells CASSEASIFFGGGNTIYF. The CDR3 DNA reads TGTGCCAGCAGTGAAGCCTCTATCTTTTTCGGGGGGGGAAACACCATATATTTT.